These T cell receptor beta chains were read from a single sample in a study of graft-versus-host responses after intestinal transplantation. Repertoires were generated with immunoSEQ multiplex PCR, while TCRdb's copy carries only in-frame clones and drops some. The sample contains some 90,000 clones, 80% to 95% of which appear only once. Their antigen targets remain unknown. Sequenced here: unstimulated CD8+ T cells sorted from spleen or lymph node cells, sampled before intestinal transplant. All receptors come from a human donor who received an intestinal transplant. Both conserved end residues are part of each CDR3. A D gene is named only where the DNA matches it firmly. Clone sizes are given selectively: once, few, many, or a class where the clone is expanded.

TRBJ1-2,NA,NA,TRBV6-5,TGTGCCAGCAGTTATTGGGCAGGGGCAGCTAACTATGGCTACACCTTC,CASSYWAGAANYGYTF
TRBJ1-5,NA,NA,TRBV19,TGTGCCAGTAGTATAACAGGGTTCCAGCCCCAGCATTTT,CASSITGFQPQHF
TRBJ1-1,once,NA,TRBV5-1,TGCGCCAGCAGCTTGACAGCGGAGGACACTGAAGCTTTCTTT,CASSLTAEDTEAFF
TRBJ1-1,NA,NA,TRBV19,TGTGCCAGTAGCCTCGGAGGGGTCACTGAAGCTTTCTTT,CASSLGGVTEAFF
TRBJ2-1,NA,TRBD2,TRBV19,TGTGCCAGTAGTATAGATACTAGCGTTGGCAATGAGCAGTTCTTC,CASSIDTSVGNEQFF
TRBJ2-5,NA,NA,TRBV11-2,TGTGCCAGCAGCTTAGTACATGAGAATGGAGAAGAGACCCAGTACTTC,CASSLVHENGEETQYF
TRBJ2-7,NA,TRBD2,TRBV13,TGTGCCAGCAGCCCGGGCGGGGGAGGCTACGAGCAGTACTTC,CASSPGGGGYEQYF
TRBJ2-1,NA,NA,TRBV7-6,TGTGCCAGCAGCACCGGAGACAATGAGCAGTTCTTC,CASSTGDNEQFF
TRBJ2-5,NA,TRBD2,TRBV4-1,TGCGCCAGCAGCCATCAACTAGCGGGAATAGAAGAGACCCAGTACTTC,CASSHQLAGIEETQYF
TRBJ2-7,NA,NA,TRBV10-3,TGTGCCATCAGGGACAGCGGGGAGGGGGAGCAGTACTTC,CAIRDSGEGEQYF
TRBJ2-3,NA,TRBD2,TRBV13,TGTGCCAGCAGCTCACCGGGACTAGCGGCAGACGATACGCAGTATTTT,CASSSPGLAADDTQYF
TRBJ1-2,NA,TRBD1,TRBV10-3,TGTGCCATCAGCGCTGACCCGGGACAGTCATTTCTTGGCTATGGCTACACCTTC,CAISADPGQSFLGYGYTF
TRBJ2-3,NA,TRBD2,TRBV7-8,TGTGCCAGCAGCCAGACTAGCGGGGGGGCTATGGATACGCAGTATTTT,CASSQTSGGAMDTQYF
TRBJ2-1,once,NA,TRBV27,TGTGCCAGCAGTTTTGCGGGCGATGAGCAGTTCTTC,CASSFAGDEQFF
TRBJ1-2,NA,NA,TRBV9,TGTGCCAGCAGCGTAGGGACAGACTATGGCTACACCTTC,CASSVGTDYGYTF
TRBJ1-1,NA,NA,TRBV28,TGTGCCAGCAGTAGAGGACACCAAACTGAAGCTTTCTTT,CASSRGHQTEAFF
TRBJ1-1,NA,NA,TRBV6-5,TGTGCCAGCAGTTACGACGGGGGGACTGAAGCTTTCTTT,CASSYDGGTEAFF
TRBJ2-1,NA,TRBD2,TRBV2,TGTGCCAGCAGCGACACTCGTGCGACTAGCGGGAAGGGGACGGGCAATGAGCAGTTCTTC,CASSDTRATSGKGTGNEQFF
TRBJ2-5,NA,NA,TRBV5-5,TGTGCCAGCAGCTTGACAGAAGAGACCCAGTACTTC,CASSLTEETQYF
TRBJ2-1,NA,NA,TRBV7-8,TGTGCCAGCAGCCCGCGCCCGGCTGGAAGAACCGAACGGGGAGAGCAGTTCTTC,CASSPRPAGRTERGEQFF
TRBJ2-7,NA,NA,TRBV4-3,TGCGCCAGCAGCCAAGTCTATTTCGGGGGTCCTACCTACGAGCAGTACTTC,CASSQVYFGGPTYEQYF
TRBJ2-7,NA,TRBD1,TRBV25-1,TGTGCCAGCAGCGGAACGGACAGGGACTACGAGCAGTACTTC,CASSGTDRDYEQYF
TRBJ1-1,NA,TRBD1,TRBV7-2,TGTGCCAGCAGCGGATCCCCATCCCGAGACAGGGGGTCTGACACTGAAGCTTTCTTT,CASSGSPSRDRGSDTEAFF
TRBJ2-2,once,NA,TRBV7-5,TGTGCCAGAAGCTTATCGGGGGAGCACGGGGAGCTGTTTTTT,CARSLSGEHGELFF
TRBJ2-7,NA,NA,TRBV5-5,TGTGCCAGCAGCTTCCTAGGTAACAGGTACTACGAGCAGTACTTC,CASSFLGNRYYEQYF
TRBJ2-1,few,NA,TRBV29-1,TGCAGCGTTGAAGCCCAGGAGAGACAGAGTTACAATGAGCAGTTCTTC,CSVEAQERQSYNEQFF
TRBJ2-7,few,NA,TRBV2,TGTGCCAGCACTCGTCCGTCCGGCTACGAGCAGTACTTC,CASTRPSGYEQYF
TRBJ1-2,NA,TRBD1,TRBV5-6,TGTGCCAGCGGAGAACAGGGGTACTATGGCTACACCTTC,CASGEQGYYGYTF
TRBJ2-1,NA,TRBD2,TRBV19,TGTGCCAGTAGCGGACTAGTCTCCTACAATGAGCAGTTCTTC,CASSGLVSYNEQFF
TRBJ1-3,NA,TRBD1,TRBV5-1,TGCGCCAGCAGCTCACGACAGGGCAACGAGGGAAACACCATATATTTT,CASSSRQGNEGNTIYF
TRBJ1-1,NA,NA,TRBV7-8,TGTGCCAGCAGACTAGGCGACACTGAAGCTTTCTTT,CASRLGDTEAFF
TRBJ2-3,NA,TRBD2,TRBV19,TGTGCCAGTAGTATAGAGTTCCGGGAGGCAGATACGCAGTATTTT,CASSIEFREADTQYF
TRBJ2-6,NA,NA,TRBV7-9,TGTGCCAGCAGTAAGACGGAGGCTGGGGCCAACGTCCTGACTTTC,CASSKTEAGANVLTF
TRBJ1-1,NA,NA,TRBV19,TGTGCCAGTAGCCCCTACGGTGCCGCTGAAGCTTTCTTT,CASSPYGAAEAFF
TRBJ1-1,once,TRBD1,TRBV19,TGTGCCAGCCTTATCGGGGGACAGGCCGCGAACACTGAAGCTTTCTTT,CASLIGGQAANTEAFF
TRBJ2-7,NA,NA,TRBV29-1,TGCAGCGTTGGCAGGGACTACGAGCAGTACTTC,CSVGRDYEQYF
TRBJ1-3,once,NA,TRBV1,TGCACCAGCAGCCAACCCCCGGACACGCGACGGGGGAACACCATATATTTT,CTSSQPPDTRRGNTIYF
TRBJ1-1,NA,TRBD1,TRBV27,TGTGCCAGCAGTACGGACAGGAGTTTGAACACTGAAGCTTTCTTT,CASSTDRSLNTEAFF
TRBJ2-7,NA,NA,TRBV4-1,TGCGCCAGCAGACAGGGTGGCGAGCAGTACTTC,CASRQGGEQYF
TRBJ1-1,NA,TRBD1,TRBV7-3,TGTGCCAGCAGCTTAAGGGGACAGGGGATCACTGAAGCTTTCTTT,CASSLRGQGITEAFF
TRBJ1-2,NA,NA,TRBV19,TGTGCCAGTAGTATCTTTGCCGGGACACCCCGCAACTATGGCTACACCTTC,CASSIFAGTPRNYGYTF
TRBJ2-5,NA,TRBD1,TRBV29-1,TGCAGCGTACCCGGACAGGGGCAAGAGACCCAGTACTTC,CSVPGQGQETQYF
TRBJ1-1,NA,NA,TRBV29-1,TGCAGCGTTCTAATAGGGGCGCAGAACACTGAAGCTTTCTTT,CSVLIGAQNTEAFF
TRBJ1-2,NA,NA,TRBV5-4,TGTGCCAGCAGTGGCGGGCAGATATATGGCTACACCTTC,CASSGGQIYGYTF
TRBJ1-6,NA,NA,TRBV30,TGTGCCTGGAGTGTACCCTCCATGGAGGCTTATAATTCACCCCTCCACTTT,CAWSVPSMEAYNSPLHF
TRBJ2-1,NA,NA,TRBV11-2,TGTGCCAGCAGCTTAGGATACCAGGGATCCTACAATGAGCAGTTCTTC,CASSLGYQGSYNEQFF
TRBJ1-4,NA,NA,TRBV6-1,NA,CASSEFLWTDEKLFF
TRBJ2-3,NA,NA,TRBV5-6,TGTGCCAGCACCGATACTTACGCAGATACGCAGTATTTT,CASTDTYADTQYF
TRBJ1-5,NA,NA,TRBV7-9,TGTGCCAGCAGCTCCGCCTCGACGGGTAGCAATCAGCCCCAGCATTTT,CASSSASTGSNQPQHF